Presented here are 32 T cell receptor beta chains from one specimen sequenced in a study of memory CD4+ T cells and cytomegalovirus serostatus. Assay: immunoSEQ multiplex PCR; the TCRdb copy retains only in-frame clones and omits some. There are nearly 60,000 clones in the sample; about 81% occur only once, and more than 0.85% lies in the top ten. Single viable CD3+CD4+CD8-CD45RO+ cells were sorted as the memory CD4+ T cells. Source material: memory CD4+ T cells from blood. The receptors here all came from an adult in good health and CMV-seronegative.

The chain carries TRBV7-9 and TRBJ2-1; TRBD2 matches 12 bases. The J segment lost 0 bases and the V segment lost 6 bases, leaving 9 bases of the junction unmatched. Per germline, CDR1 SEHNR and CDR2 FQNEAQ (reference sequence). The CDR3 is 18 residues long. The CDR3 is CASSSTSGSPNSYNEQFF. CDR3 DNA: TGTGCCAGCAGTTCGACTAGCGGGAGTCCCAACTCCTACAATGAGCAGTTCTTC.

The chain links TRBV7-3 to TRBJ2-3; TRBD2 matches 11 bases. The germline gives CDR1 SGHTA, CDR2 FQGTGA. Trimming cost V 3 bases and J 4 bases; bases outside gene matches: 6. There are 16 residues in the CDR3. The CDR3 is CASSFTSGSLADTQYF. The CDR3 DNA sequence: TGTGCCAGCAGCTTTACTAGCGGGAGTTTAGCAGATACGCAGTATTTT.

This clone showed up just a few times. The chain joins TRBV6-5 to TRBJ2-7, with 7 bases that match TRBD2. The length of the CDR3 is 14 residues. Germline V gene lookup returns CDR1 MNHEY and CDR2 SVGAGI. J lost 5 bases, V lost 6 bases, and 10 bases had no gene match. Here the CDR3 DNA reads TGTGCCAGCAGCCACCTATCGGGAGGCAACGAGCAGTACTTC. Translating it yields CASSHLSGGNEQYF.

The chain carries TRBV2 and TRBJ1-3; no reliable D call. Germline CDR1 is SNHLY and CDR2 is FYNNEI. CDR3 length: 13 residues. V was pared by 3 bases and J by 8 bases, with 11 bases between. The chain's CDR3 is CASSDLRADTIYF. Written as DNA, the CDR3 is TGTGCCAGCAGTGATCTGAGGGCAGACACCATATATTTT.

V is TRBV7-6 and J is TRBJ1-5; D gene ambiguous. Germline-derived CDR1 and CDR2 are SGHVS and FNYEAQ. This CDR3 spans 15 amino acids. The V end was cut by 1 base, the J end by 3 bases, with 10 bases between. DNA of the CDR3: TGTGCCAGCAGCTTAGTAGCTGACTCCAATCAGCCCCAGCATTTT. It translates to CASSLVADSNQPQHF.

The rearrangement uses TRBV18 and TRBJ2-2, with D perhaps matching TRBD1 (5 bases). V gave up 2 bases and J gave up 5 bases, with 18 bases separating them. Germline V lookup: CDR1 KGHSH, CDR2 LQKENI. CDR3 length: 17 amino acids. CDR3: CASSPGLWGDGTGELFF. The CDR3 DNA is TGTGCCAGCTCACCAGGGCTTTGGGGCGACGGGACCGGGGAGCTGTTTTTT.

The V call is TRBV6-6, the J call TRBJ2-3; no clear D. Per germline, CDR1 MNHNY and CDR2 SVGAGI (reference sequence). V was trimmed by 5 bases and J by 2 bases, leaving 14 bases between them. This CDR3 contains 15 residues. CDR3 loop: CASSTDPRHTDTQYF. CDR3 in DNA: TGTGCCAGCAGTACGGACCCGAGGCACACAGATACGCAGTATTTT.

The sample holds one count of this clone. This sequence joins TRBV7-9 and TRBJ2-1; TRBD2 aligns across 13 bases. Germline V gene data show CDR1 as SEHNR and CDR2 as FQNEAQ (reference sequence). The length of the CDR3 is 16 residues. The V segment lost 5 bases and the J segment 6 bases; nucleotides outside the gene matches: 7. The CDR3 sequence: CASSLRTSGSPNEQFF. The CDR3 region has the DNA TGTGCCAGCAGCCTGCGGACTAGCGGGAGCCCCAATGAGCAGTTCTTC.

Concerning this clone: At the DNA level, this CDR3 is encoded by other sequences in the same sample as well. This chain joins TRBV5-4 and TRBJ2-3; D remains ambiguous. The V gene lost 0 bases and the J gene lost 3 bases, with 2 bases spanning the gap. Germline CDR1 is SGHNT and CDR2 is YYREEE (reference sequence). The CDR3 length is 12 residues. The CDR3 DNA sequence: TGTGCCAGCAGCTTGGCGACAGATACGCAGTATTTT. Its translation: CASSLATDTQYF.

This sequence joins TRBV28 and TRBJ2-2; TRBD2 matches 12 bases. The CDR3 contains 18 residues. CDR1 and CDR2 from the germline V gene are MDHEN and SYDVKM. After removal of 10 bases from V and 5 bases from J, the junction contained 17 bases not matched to a gene. The DNA of the CDR3 is TGTGCCATCGGAGGAGGAACTAGCGGGAGGAGGAGGACCGGGGAGCTGTTTTTT. Translating gives CAIGGGTSGRRRTGELFF.

In this sample, this clone turned up a few times. J is TRBJ2-1 and V is TRBV6-6; D is ambiguous. The CDR3 loop spans 12 amino acids. The germline V and J ends were trimmed by 6 bases and 10 bases, with 13 bases remaining between them. Germline CDR1 is MNHNY and CDR2 is SVGAGI (reference sequence). The CDR3 sequence: CASSRIPAEQFF. In DNA, the CDR3 is TGTGCCAGCAGCCGGATCCCGGCAGAGCAGTTCTTC.

The chain employs TRBV7-2 and TRBJ1-4; D not certain. This CDR3 spans 17 amino acids. Germline CDR1 reads SGHTA; CDR2 reads FQGNSA. V was pared by 0 bases and J by 5 bases, with 16 bases between. CDR3 region: CASSLASVGASNEKLFF. The CDR3 coding sequence is TGTGCCAGCAGCTTAGCGTCAGTAGGCGCCTCGAATGAAAAACTGTTTTTT.

The V and J genes are TRBV7-8 and TRBJ1-6, with a tentative D call TRBD1 (6 bases). V lost 6 bases and J 2 bases, leaving 11 bases between the germline ends. CDR3 size: 15 residues. Germline loops: CDR1 SGHVS, CDR2 FQNEAQ. CDR3 region: CASRQTGTYNSPLHF. DNA of the CDR3: TGTGCCAGCAGACAGACAGGAACCTATAATTCACCCCTCCACTTT. The full variable domain, its missing parts supplied by reference TRBV7-8 and TRBJ1-6, is GAGVSQSPRYKVAKRGQDVALRCDPISGHVSLFWYQQALGQGPEFLTYFQNEAQLDKSGLPSDRFFAERPEGSVSTLKIQRTQQEDSAVYLCASRQTGTYNSPLHFGNGTRLTVT.

The rearrangement links TRBV7-9 to TRBJ1-2; 7 bases align to TRBD1. The junction had 4 bases not matched to a gene; V was cut back by 3 bases and J by 6 bases. The CDR3 contains 13 residues. The germline CDR1 and CDR2 sequences are SEHNR and FQNEAQ (reference sequence). Here the CDR3 reads CASSLGQGDGYTF. CDR3 DNA sequence: TGTGCCAGCAGCTTGGGTCAGGGGGATGGCTACACCTTC.

The chain uses TRBV6-1 and TRBJ1-5; weak D call: TRBD1 (5 bases). Germline V lookup: CDR1 MNHNS, CDR2 SASEGT. V was shortened by 8 bases and J by 2 bases, with 10 bases between the two germline ends. This CDR3 comprises 13 residues. The CDR3 protein is CASRGGGNQPQHF. The CDR3 DNA follows: TGTGCCAGCCGGGGAGGGGGCAATCAGCCCCAGCATTTT.

There are a few counts of this clone. CDR3 sequence (DNA): TGTGCCAGCAGCCCCCCTATAGCGGGAGGGCGTTTCAGCAAGGCGCAGTATTTT. Amino acids: CASSPPIAGGRFSKAQYF. The rearrangement joins TRBV28 to TRBJ2-3; the match to TRBD2 covers 11 bases. The length of the CDR3 is 18 residues. V trimming: 6 bases; J trimming: 10 bases; junction bases outside the gene matches: 21. Germline V CDR1 and CDR2: MDHEN, SYDVKM. Full variable domain (rest looked up from reference TRBV28 and TRBJ2-3): DVKVTQSSRYLVKRTGEKVFLECVQDMDHENMFWYRQDPGLGLRLIYFSYDVKMKEKGDIPEGYSVSREKKERFSLILESASTNQTSMYLCASSPPIAGGRFSKAQYFGPGTRLTVL.

The chain employs TRBV19 and TRBJ2-7; D is undetermined. The CDR3 is 14 residues long. Germline values: CDR1 LNHDA, CDR2 SQIVND (reference sequence). V was trimmed by 3 bases and J by 0 bases, leaving 9 bases between them. The CDR3 bases are TGTGCCAGTAGTATCGGACGCGTCTCCTACGAGCAGTACTTC. Its protein product is CASSIGRVSYEQYF.

J is TRBJ1-4 and V is TRBV11-3; unclear D gene. The V gene's germline CDR1 is SGHNT and CDR2 YENEEA. This CDR3 spans 16 amino acids. Trimming removed 1 base at V and 0 bases at J, with 9 bases between. DNA for the CDR3: TGTGCCAGCAGCTTAGGCATACGTGCAACTAATGAAAAACTGTTTTTT. It encodes CASSLGIRATNEKLFF.

Here the CDR3 reads CACRWAGQGTEAFF. The CDR3 coding sequence is TGTGCCTGTAGATGGGCAGGGCAGGGTACTGAAGCTTTCTTT. The chain is built from TRBV30 and TRBJ1-1, with a possible D match to TRBD1 (5 bases). The V gene's germline CDR1 is GTSNPN and CDR2 SVGIG (reference sequence). V was trimmed by 6 bases and J by 5 bases, leaving 19 bases between them. CDR3 length equals 14 residues.

The chain joins TRBV28 to TRBJ2-7, with 9 bases matching TRBD2. Germline values: CDR1 MDHEN, CDR2 SYDVKM. V was pared by 7 bases and J by 2 bases, with 6 bases of the junction left unmatched. The CDR3 spans 14 residues. In nucleotides, the CDR3 is TGTGCCAGCATCGGGACTAGCACGACCTACGAGCAGTACTTC. Protein product: CASIGTSTTYEQYF.

The chain combines TRBV4-3 with TRBJ2-7; no definite D call. The CDR3 is 15 amino acids. The germline V and J ends were trimmed by 0 bases and 2 bases, with 11 bases remaining between them. Germline-derived CDR1 and CDR2 are LGHNA and YSLEER. The CDR3 region has the DNA TGCGCCAGCAGCCAAGAATCCGTTCAAGCCTACGAGCAGTACTTC. It is translated as CASSQESVQAYEQYF.

The V call is TRBV11-2, the J call TRBJ2-3; D not resolved. V lost 3 bases and J lost 3, with 4 bases in between. This CDR3 is 12 amino acids long. CDR1 and CDR2 from the germline V gene are SGHAT and FQNNGV. The CDR3 sequence: CASSFWTDTQYF. The DNA for the CDR3 is TGTGCCAGCAGCTTTTGGACAGATACGCAGTATTTT.

The chain is built from TRBV19 and TRBJ2-3, with 9 bases fitting TRBD1. This CDR3 has 17 amino acids. Trimming removed 1 base from V and 3 bases from J; junction bases left unmatched: 8. The germline V gene encodes CDR1 LNHDA and CDR2 SQIVND (reference sequence). The CDR3 bases are TGTGCCAGTAGTATAGCCGCGACAGGGGGATGGACAGATACGCAGTATTTT. This encodes CASSIAATGGWTDTQYF.

The V and J genes are TRBV5-4 and TRBJ2-3; perhaps TRBD2 as D (6 bases). V lost 4 bases to trimming and J lost 8 bases, with 20 bases between them. Germline values: CDR1 SGHNT, CDR2 YYREEE (reference sequence). The CDR3 is 15 amino acids. CDR3 loop: CASSPQVAAAGTQYF. Here the CDR3 DNA reads TGTGCCAGCAGCCCCCAGGTAGCGGCAGCTGGTACGCAGTATTTT.

This chain uses TRBV5-6 with TRBJ2-6, with D possibly being TRBD1 (5 bases). Germline V gene sequence: CDR1 SGHDT, CDR2 YYEEEE. The ends were cut back, 5 bases at V and 0 bases at J, with 9 bases in the middle. The CDR3 extends over 15 amino acids. CDR3 residues: CASRFQGSGANVLTF. For the CDR3, the DNA is TGTGCCAGCAGGTTTCAGGGCTCTGGGGCCAACGTCCTGACTTTC. The entire variable domain, with the rest obtained from reference TRBV5-6 and TRBJ2-6, is as follows: DAGVTQSPTHLIKTRGQQVTLRCSPKSGHDTVSWYQQALGQGPQFIFQYYEEEERQRGNFPDRFSGHQFPNYSSELNVNALLLGDSALYLCASRFQGSGANVLTFGAGSRLTVL.

Concerning this clone: Within the sample, other DNA sequences also encode this same CDR3. This rearrangement joins TRBV18 to TRBJ2-5; no clear D. Per germline, CDR1 KGHSH and CDR2 LQKENI. V lost 4 bases to trimming and J lost 0 bases, with 3 bases between them. The CDR3 is 12 residues long. The DNA for the CDR3 is TGTGCCAGCTCACAGTACCAAGAGACCCAGTACTTC. Translating gives CASSQYQETQYF.

V usage is TRBV6-1 and J usage is TRBJ2-7; 10 bases line up with TRBD1. Trimming removed 6 bases from V and 4 bases from J; junction bases left unmatched: 9. There are 15 residues in the CDR3. Germline V lookup: CDR1 MNHNS, CDR2 SASEGT. CDR3 residues: CASREPGQGQYEQYF. CDR3 nucleotide sequence: TGTGCCAGCAGAGAACCGGGACAGGGGCAGTACGAGCAGTACTTC.

The V call is TRBV6-1, the J call TRBJ1-5; D is undetermined. The V and J ends lost 1 base and 9 bases respectively, with 10 bases between them. This CDR3 comprises 13 residues. Germline V CDR1 and CDR2: MNHNS, SASEGT. CDR3 DNA: TGTGCCAGCAGTGAAGGGGTCGGTTTGCCCCAGCATTTT. Amino acids: CASSEGVGLPQHF.

The chain joins TRBV18 to TRBJ1-2; D is perhaps TRBD1 (6 bases). The CDR3 runs to 14 residues. Germline CDR1 is KGHSH and CDR2 is LQKENI. Trimming pared 3 bases from V and 4 bases from J, leaving 12 bases between. CDR3 sequence: CASSPGQNLYGYTF. The CDR3 DNA follows: TGTGCCAGCTCACCCGGACAGAACCTCTATGGCTACACCTTC.

This rearrangement joins TRBV27 to TRBJ2-1; 9 bases line up with TRBD2. V gave up 6 bases and J gave up 8 bases; unmatched junction bases: 11. This CDR3 spans 15 amino acids. Germline V gives CDR1 MNHEY, CDR2 SMNVEV (reference sequence). The CDR3 here is CASRESGRSGYEQFF. The CDR3 region has the DNA TGTGCCAGCAGGGAAAGCGGGAGGTCCGGGTATGAGCAGTTCTTC.

V and J are TRBV15 and TRBJ1-5, with a tentative D call TRBD1 (5 bases). V lost 5 bases to trimming and J lost 1 base, with 21 bases between them. Germline CDR1 LNHNV, CDR2 YYDKDF (reference sequence). The CDR3 is 18 residues long. The CDR3 sequence: CATSPGQEGRMSNQPQHF. As DNA, the CDR3 is TGTGCCACCAGCCCAGGGCAGGAGGGCCGGATGAGCAATCAGCCCCAGCATTTT.

The chain links TRBV18 to TRBJ2-3; the match to TRBD1 covers 7 bases. J was trimmed by 1 base and V by 2 bases; bases with no gene match: 6. This CDR3 region has 16 residues. Germline V lookup: CDR1 KGHSH, CDR2 LQKENI. CDR3 nucleotide sequence: TGTGCCAGCTCACCATCGGACAGGCGGGGCACAGATACGCAGTATTTT. It codes for CASSPSDRRGTDTQYF.